The entry below describes one T cell receptor beta chain. This sample is part of a study of blood T cell repertoires in COVID-19. The wider study: Samples taken during acute and convalescent COVID-19 were collected in the United States, Italy and Spain. From T cells, B-cell-depleted T cells, or PBMCs came the material, which was cDNA or gDNA.

Original processing notes: For nucleated cells, counts were estimated from reference gene primer amplification. Generated by immunoSEQ multiplex PCR, the TCRdb table keeps only in-frame clones and is missing some. That table gives V, J and clone size, and the DNA gave D and trimming. The sample lists 76,000 or so clones, roughly 80% occurring once. Unmatched junction bases numbered 14, after V lost 6 bases and J lost 5 bases. CDR3 length: 16 residues. Germline assignment: CDR1 MNHEY and CDR2 SMNVEV (reference sequence). V usage is TRBV27 and J usage is TRBJ2-3; 7 positions match TRBD1. Specimen: peripheral blood. The sequence came from a man aged 45-65 years with acute or convalescent COVID-19. The CDR3 loop is CASSPRVEGARDTQYF. The CDR3 DNA reads as TGTGCCAGCAGCCCGCGTGTCGAGGGGGCTAGAGATACGCAGTATTTT.